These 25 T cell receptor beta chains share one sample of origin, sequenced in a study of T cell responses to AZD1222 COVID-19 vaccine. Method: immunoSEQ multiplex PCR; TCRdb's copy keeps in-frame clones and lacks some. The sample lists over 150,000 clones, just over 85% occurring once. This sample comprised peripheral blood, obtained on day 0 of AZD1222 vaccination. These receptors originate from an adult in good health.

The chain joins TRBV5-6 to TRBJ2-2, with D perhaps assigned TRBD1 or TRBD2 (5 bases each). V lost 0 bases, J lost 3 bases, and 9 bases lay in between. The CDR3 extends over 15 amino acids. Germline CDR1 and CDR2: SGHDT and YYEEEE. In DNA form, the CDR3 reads TGTGCCAGCAGCTTGGGAGGGGCGTACACCGGGGAGCTGTTTTTT. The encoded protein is CASSLGGAYTGELFF.

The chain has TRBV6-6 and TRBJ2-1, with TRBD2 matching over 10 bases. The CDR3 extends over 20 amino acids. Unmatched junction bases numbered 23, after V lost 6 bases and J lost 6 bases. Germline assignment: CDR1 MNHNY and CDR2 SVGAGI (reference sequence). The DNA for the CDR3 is TGTGCCAGCAGCGACCCCCAGGGGGCGCTTAGTACTAGCGGGACCAATGAGCAGTTCTTC. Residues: CASSDPQGALSTSGTNEQFF.

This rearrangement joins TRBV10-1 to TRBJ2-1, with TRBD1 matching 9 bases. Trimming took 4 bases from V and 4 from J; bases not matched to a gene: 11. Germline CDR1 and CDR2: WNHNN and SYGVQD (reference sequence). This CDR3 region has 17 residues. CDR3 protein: CASSGTLPGQGYNEQFF. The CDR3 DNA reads TGCGCCAGCAGTGGAACCCTTCCGGGACAGGGTTACAATGAGCAGTTCTTC.

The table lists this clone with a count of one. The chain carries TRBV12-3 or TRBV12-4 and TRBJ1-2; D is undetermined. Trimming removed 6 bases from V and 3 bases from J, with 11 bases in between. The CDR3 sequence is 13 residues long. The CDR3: CASSFSEDYGYTF. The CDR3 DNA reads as TGTGCCAGCAGCTTTTCCGAGGACTATGGCTACACCTTC.

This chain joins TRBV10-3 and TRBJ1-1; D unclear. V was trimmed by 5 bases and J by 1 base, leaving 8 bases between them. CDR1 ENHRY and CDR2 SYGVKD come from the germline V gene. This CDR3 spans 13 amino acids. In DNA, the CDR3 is TGTGCCATCAGTTCCCCTGGGAACACTGAAGCTTTCTTT. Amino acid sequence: CAISSPGNTEAFF.

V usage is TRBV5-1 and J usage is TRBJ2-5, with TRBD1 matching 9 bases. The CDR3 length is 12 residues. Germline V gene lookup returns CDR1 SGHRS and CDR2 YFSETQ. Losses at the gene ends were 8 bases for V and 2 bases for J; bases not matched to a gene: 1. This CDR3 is CASGTGQETQYF. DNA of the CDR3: TGCGCCAGTGGGACAGGGCAAGAGACCCAGTACTTC.

CDR3 region: CAIPPLFRGARVGYGYTF. The DNA for the CDR3 is TGTGCCATCCCCCCATTATTTAGGGGCGCGCGGGTTGGCTATGGCTACACCTTC. This chain joins TRBV21-1 and TRBJ1-2. TRBV21-1 is noted as a pseudogene. CDR3 size: 18 residues.

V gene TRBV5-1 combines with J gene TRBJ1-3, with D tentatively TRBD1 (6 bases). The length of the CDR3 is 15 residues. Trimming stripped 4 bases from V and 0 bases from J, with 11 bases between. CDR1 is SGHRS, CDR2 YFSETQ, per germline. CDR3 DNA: TGCGCCAGCAGCCTACAGGGAAGCTCTGGAAACACCATATATTTT. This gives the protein CASSLQGSSGNTIYF. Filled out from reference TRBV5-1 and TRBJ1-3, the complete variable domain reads KAGVTQTPRYLIKTRGQQVTLSCSPISGHRSVSWYQQTPGQGLQFLFEYFSETQRNKGNFPGRFSGRQFSNSRSEMNVSTLELGDSALYLCASSLQGSSGNTIYFGEGSWLTVV.

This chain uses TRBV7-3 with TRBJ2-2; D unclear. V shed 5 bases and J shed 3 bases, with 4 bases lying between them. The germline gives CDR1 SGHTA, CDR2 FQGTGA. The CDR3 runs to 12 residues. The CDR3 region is CASSAYTGELFF. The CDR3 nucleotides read TGTGCCAGCAGCGCCTACACCGGGGAGCTGTTTTTT.

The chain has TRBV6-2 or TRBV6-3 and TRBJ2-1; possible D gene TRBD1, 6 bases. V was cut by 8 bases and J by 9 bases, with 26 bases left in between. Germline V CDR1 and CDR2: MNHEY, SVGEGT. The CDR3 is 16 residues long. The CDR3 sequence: CASRPRRGGGAVEQFF. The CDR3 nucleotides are TGTGCCAGCCGCCCGCGTAGAGGTGGGGGCGCGGTTGAGCAGTTCTTC.

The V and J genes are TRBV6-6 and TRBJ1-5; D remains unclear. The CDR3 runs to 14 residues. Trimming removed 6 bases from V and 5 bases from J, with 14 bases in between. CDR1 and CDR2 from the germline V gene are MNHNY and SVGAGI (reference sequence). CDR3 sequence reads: CASRKEVIHQPQHF. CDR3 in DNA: TGTGCCAGCAGAAAGGAGGTGATTCATCAGCCCCAGCATTTT.

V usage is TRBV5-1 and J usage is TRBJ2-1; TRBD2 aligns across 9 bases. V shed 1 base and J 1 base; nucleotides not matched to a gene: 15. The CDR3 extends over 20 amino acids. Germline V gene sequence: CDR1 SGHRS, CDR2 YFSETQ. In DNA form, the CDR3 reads TGCGCCAGCAGCTTGACCTTTTTAGGCGGGACTAGCTTATCCTACAATGAGCAGTTCTTC. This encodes CASSLTFLGGTSLSYNEQFF.

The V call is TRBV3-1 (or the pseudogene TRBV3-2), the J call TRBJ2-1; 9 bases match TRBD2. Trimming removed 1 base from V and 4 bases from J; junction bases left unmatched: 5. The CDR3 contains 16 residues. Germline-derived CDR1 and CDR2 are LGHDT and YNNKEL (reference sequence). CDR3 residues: CASSQVASGDYNEQFF. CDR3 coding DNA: TGTGCCAGCAGCCAAGTAGCTAGCGGGGATTACAATGAGCAGTTCTTC.

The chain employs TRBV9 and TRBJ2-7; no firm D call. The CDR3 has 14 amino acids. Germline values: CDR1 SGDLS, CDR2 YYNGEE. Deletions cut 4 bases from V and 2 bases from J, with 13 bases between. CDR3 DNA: TGTGCCAGCAGCCCTTCGGCGCCGCCCTACGAGCAGTACTTC. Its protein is CASSPSAPPYEQYF.

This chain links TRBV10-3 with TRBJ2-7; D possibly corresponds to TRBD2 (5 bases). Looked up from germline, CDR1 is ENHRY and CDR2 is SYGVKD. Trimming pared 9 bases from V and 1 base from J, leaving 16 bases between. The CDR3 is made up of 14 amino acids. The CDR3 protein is CAMGVASPSYEQYF. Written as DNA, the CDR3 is TGTGCCATGGGAGTCGCCAGCCCTTCCTACGAGCAGTACTTC.

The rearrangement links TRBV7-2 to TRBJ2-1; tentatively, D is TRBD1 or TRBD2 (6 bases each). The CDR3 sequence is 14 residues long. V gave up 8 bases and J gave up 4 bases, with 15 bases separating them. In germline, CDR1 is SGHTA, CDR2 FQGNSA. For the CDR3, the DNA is TGTGCCAGCCGGGGGCCAGGAGCTTACAATGAGCAGTTCTTC. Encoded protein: CASRGPGAYNEQFF.

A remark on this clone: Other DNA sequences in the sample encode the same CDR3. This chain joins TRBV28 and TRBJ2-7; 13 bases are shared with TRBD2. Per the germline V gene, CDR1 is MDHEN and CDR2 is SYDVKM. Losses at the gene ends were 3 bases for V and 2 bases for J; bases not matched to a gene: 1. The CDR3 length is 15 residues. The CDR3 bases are TGTGCCAGCAGTTTGGGACTAGCGGGGCCCTACGAGCAGTACTTC. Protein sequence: CASSLGLAGPYEQYF.

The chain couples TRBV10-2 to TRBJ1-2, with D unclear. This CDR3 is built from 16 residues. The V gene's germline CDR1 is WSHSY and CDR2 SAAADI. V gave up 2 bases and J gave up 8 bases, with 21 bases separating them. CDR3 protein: CASSEMSGLNTRGYTF. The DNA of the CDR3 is TGCGCCAGCAGTGAGATGTCTGGGCTAAACACGAGGGGCTACACCTTC.

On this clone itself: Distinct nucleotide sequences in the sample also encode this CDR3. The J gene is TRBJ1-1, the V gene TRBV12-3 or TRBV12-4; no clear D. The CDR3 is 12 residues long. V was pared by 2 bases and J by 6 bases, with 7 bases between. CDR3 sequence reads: CASSLSGSEAFF. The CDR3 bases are TGTGCCAGCAGTTTATCAGGTTCTGAAGCTTTCTTT.

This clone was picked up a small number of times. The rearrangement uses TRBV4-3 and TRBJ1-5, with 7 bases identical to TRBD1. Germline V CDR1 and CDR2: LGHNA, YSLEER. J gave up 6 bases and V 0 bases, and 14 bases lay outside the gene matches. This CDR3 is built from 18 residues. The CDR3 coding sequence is TGCGCCAGCAGCCAAGATCAGTGGGACAGAACACCACCTCAGCCCCAGCATTTT. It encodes CASSQDQWDRTPPQPQHF.

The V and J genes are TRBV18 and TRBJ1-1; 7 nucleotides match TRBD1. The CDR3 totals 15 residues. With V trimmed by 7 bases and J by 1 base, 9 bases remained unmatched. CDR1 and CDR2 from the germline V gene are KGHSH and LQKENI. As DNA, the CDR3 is TGTGCCAGCTTAGGGGCAGGGGGGAAGAACACTGAAGCTTTCTTT. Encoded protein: CASLGAGGKNTEAFF.

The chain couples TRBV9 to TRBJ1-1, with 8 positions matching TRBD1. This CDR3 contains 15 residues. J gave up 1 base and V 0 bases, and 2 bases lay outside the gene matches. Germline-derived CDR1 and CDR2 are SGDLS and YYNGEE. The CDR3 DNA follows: TGTGCCAGCAGCGTAGACAGGGGGACGAACACTGAAGCTTTCTTT. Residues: CASSVDRGTNTEAFF. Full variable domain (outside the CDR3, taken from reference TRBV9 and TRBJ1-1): DSGVTQTPKHLITATGQRVTLRCSPRSGDLSVYWYQQSLDQGLQFLIQYYNGEERAKGNILERFSAQQFPDLHSELNLSSLELGDSALYFCASSVDRGTNTEAFFGQGTRLTVV.

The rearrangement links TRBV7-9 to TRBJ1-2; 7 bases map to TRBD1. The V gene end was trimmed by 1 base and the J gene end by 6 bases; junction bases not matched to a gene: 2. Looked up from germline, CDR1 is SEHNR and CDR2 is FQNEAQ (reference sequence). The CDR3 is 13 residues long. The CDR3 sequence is CASSLEQGNGYTF. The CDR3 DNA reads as TGTGCCAGCAGCTTAGAACAGGGGAATGGCTACACCTTC.

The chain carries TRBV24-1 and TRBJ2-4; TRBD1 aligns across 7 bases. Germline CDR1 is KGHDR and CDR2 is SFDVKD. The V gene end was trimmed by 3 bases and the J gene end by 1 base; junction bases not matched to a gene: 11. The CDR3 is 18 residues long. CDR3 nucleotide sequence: TGTGCCACCAGTGATAAGGAGGACAGGCCCTTGGCCAAAAACATTCAGTACTTC. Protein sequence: CATSDKEDRPLAKNIQYF.

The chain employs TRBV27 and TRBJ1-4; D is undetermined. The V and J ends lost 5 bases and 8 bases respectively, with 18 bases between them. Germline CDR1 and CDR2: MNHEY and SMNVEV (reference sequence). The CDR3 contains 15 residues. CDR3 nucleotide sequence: TGTGCCAGCAGTCCCCTTGGGCAGCAATCAGAAAAACTGTTTTTT. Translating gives CASSPLGQQSEKLFF.